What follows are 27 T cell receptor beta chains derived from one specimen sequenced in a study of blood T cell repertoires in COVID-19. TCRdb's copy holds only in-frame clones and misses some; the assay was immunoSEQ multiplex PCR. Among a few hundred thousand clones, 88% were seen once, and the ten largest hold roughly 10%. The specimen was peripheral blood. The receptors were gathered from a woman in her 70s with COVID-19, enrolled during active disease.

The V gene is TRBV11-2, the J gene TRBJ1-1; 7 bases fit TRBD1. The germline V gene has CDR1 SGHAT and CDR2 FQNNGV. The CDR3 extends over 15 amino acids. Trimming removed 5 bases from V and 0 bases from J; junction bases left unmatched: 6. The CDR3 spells CASSNPQGLNTEAFF. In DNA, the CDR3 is TGTGCCAGCAGCAACCCACAGGGGTTGAACACTGAAGCTTTCTTT.

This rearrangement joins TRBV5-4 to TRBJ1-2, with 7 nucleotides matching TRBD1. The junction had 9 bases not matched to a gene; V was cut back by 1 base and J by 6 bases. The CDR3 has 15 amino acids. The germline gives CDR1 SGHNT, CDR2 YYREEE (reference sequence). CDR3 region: CASSLWDSSLDGYTF. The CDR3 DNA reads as TGTGCCAGCAGCTTGTGGGACAGTTCTCTTGATGGCTACACCTTC.

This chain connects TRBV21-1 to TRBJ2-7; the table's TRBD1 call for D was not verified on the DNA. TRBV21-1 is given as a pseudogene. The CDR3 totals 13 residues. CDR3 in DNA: TGTGCCAGTAGCCAGGGGGATTCCTACGAGCAGTACTTC. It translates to CASSQGDSYEQYF.

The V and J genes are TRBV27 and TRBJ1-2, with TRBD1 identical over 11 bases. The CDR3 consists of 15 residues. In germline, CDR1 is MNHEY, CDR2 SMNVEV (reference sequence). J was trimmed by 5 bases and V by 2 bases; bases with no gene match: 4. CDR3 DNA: TGTGCCAGCAGTTTAAAAGGGACAGGGGGATATGGCTACACCTTC. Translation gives CASSLKGTGGYGYTF.

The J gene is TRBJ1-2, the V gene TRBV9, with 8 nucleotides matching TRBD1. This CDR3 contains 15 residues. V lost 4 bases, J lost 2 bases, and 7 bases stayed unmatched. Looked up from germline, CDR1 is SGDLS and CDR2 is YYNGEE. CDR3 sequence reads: CASSPRQGRNYGYTF. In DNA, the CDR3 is TGTGCCAGCAGCCCGAGACAGGGGAGGAACTATGGCTACACCTTC.

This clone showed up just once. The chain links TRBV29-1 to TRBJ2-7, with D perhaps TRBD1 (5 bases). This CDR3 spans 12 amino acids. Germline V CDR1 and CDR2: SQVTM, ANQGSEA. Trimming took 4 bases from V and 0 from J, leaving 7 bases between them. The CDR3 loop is CSVGDSSYEQYF. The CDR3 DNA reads TGCAGCGTTGGCGACAGCTCCTACGAGCAGTACTTC.

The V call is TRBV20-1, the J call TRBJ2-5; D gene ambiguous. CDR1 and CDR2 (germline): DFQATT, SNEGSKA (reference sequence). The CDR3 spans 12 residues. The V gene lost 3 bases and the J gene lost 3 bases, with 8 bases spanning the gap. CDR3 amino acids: CSASQSKETQYF. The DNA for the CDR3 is TGCAGTGCTAGTCAGTCCAAAGAGACCCAGTACTTC.

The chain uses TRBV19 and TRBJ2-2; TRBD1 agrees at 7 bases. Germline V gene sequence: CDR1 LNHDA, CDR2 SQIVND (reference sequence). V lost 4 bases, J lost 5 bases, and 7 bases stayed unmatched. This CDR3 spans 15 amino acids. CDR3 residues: CASSTRGQPTGELFF. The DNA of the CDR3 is TGTGCCAGTAGTACCCGGGGACAGCCAACCGGGGAGCTGTTTTTT. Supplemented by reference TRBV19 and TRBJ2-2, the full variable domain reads DGGITQSPKYLFRKEGQNVTLSCEQNLNHDAMYWYRQDPGQGLRLIYYSQIVNDFQKGDIAEGYSVSREKKESFPLTVTSAQKNPTAFYLCASSTRGQPTGELFFGEGSRLTVL.

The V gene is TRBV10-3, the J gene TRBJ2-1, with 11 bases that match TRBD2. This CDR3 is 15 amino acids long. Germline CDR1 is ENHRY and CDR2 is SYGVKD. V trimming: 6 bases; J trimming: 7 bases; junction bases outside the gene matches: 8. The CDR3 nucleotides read TGTGCCATCAGGGTAGCGGGAGGGCCTCGGAATGAGCAGTTCTTC. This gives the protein CAIRVAGGPRNEQFF.

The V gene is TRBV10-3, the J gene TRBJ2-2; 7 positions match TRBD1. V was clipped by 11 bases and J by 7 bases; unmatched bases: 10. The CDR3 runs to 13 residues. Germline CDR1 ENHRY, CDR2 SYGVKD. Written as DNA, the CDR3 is TGTGCCTCCGACCGACAGGGTGACGGGGAGCTGTTTTTT. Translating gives CASDRQGDGELFF.

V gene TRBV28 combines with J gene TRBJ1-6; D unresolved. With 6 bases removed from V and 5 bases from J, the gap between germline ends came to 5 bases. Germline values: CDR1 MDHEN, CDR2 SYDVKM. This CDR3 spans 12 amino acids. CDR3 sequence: CASSPDNSPLHF. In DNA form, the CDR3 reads TGTGCCAGCAGCCCAGATAATTCACCCCTCCACTTT.

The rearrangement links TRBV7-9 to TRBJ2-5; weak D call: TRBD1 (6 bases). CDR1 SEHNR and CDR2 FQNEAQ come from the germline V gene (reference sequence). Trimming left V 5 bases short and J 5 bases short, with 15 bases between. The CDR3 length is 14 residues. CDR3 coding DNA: TGTGCCAGCAGCCACGCACAGGGTGGGGAGACCCAGTACTTC. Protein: CASSHAQGGETQYF.

As DNA, the CDR3 is TGCGCCAGCAGCTCGACAGGACGATACACTGAAGCTTTCTTT. It translates to CASSSTGRYTEAFF. The chain joins TRBV5-1 to TRBJ1-1, with TRBD1 as a possible D gene (6 bases). Trimming left V 3 bases short and J 3 bases short, with 12 bases between. Germline V gene data show CDR1 as SGHRS and CDR2 as YFSETQ. CDR3 length: 14 residues.

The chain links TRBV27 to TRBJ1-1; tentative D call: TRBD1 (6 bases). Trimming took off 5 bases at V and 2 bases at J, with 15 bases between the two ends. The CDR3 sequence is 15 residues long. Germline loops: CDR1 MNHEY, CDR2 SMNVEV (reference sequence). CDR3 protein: CASSPRLGANTEAFF. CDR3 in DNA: TGTGCCAGCAGTCCCCGGTTGGGGGCAAACACTGAAGCTTTCTTT.

This CDR3 is CASSIDWREQYF. CDR3 DNA: TGTGCCAGTAGTATAGATTGGAGGGAGCAGTACTTC. The rearrangement links TRBV19 to TRBJ2-7; TRBD2 might be the D (5 bases). CDR3 size: 12 residues. V gave up 0 bases and J gave up 7 bases, with 7 bases separating them. Germline loops: CDR1 LNHDA, CDR2 SQIVND (reference sequence).

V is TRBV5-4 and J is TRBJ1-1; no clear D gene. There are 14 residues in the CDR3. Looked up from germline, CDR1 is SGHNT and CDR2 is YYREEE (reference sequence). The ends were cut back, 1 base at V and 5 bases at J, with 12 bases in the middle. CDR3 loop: CASSLKGGKTEAFF. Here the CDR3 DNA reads TGTGCCAGCAGCTTGAAGGGAGGGAAAACTGAAGCTTTCTTT.

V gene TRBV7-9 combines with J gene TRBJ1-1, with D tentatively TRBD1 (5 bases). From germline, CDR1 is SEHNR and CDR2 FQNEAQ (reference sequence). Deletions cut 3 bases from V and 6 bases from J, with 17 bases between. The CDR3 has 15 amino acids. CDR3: CASSFGPGGLAEAFF. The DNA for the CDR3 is TGTGCCAGCAGCTTTGGTCCGGGGGGGTTGGCTGAAGCTTTCTTT.

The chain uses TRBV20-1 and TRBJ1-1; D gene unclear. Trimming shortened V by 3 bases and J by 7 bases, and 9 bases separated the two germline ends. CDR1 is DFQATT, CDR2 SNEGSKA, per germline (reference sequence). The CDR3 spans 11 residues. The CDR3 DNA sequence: TGCAGTGCTAGTGGGTATAGTGAAGCTTTCTTT. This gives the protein CSASGYSEAFF.

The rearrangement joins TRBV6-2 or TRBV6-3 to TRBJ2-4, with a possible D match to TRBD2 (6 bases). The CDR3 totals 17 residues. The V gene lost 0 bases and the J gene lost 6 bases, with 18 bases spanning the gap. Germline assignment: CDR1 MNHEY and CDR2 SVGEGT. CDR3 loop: CASSYSVSVGRTNIQYF. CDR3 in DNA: TGTGCCAGCAGTTACTCAGTCTCGGTAGGGAGGACAAACATTCAGTACTTC.

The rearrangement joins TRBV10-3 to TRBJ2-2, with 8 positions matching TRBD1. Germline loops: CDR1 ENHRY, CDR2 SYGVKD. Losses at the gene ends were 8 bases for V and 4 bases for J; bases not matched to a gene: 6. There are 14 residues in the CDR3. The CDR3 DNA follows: TGTGCCATCCTAGGACAGGGCGGCACCGGGGAGCTGTTTTTT. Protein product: CAILGQGGTGELFF.

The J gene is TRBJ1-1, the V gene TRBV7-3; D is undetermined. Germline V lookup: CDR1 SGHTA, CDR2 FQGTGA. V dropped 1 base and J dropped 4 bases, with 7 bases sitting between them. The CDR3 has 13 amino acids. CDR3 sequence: CASSLRSPTEAFF. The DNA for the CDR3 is TGTGCCAGCAGCTTAAGGAGTCCCACTGAAGCTTTCTTT.

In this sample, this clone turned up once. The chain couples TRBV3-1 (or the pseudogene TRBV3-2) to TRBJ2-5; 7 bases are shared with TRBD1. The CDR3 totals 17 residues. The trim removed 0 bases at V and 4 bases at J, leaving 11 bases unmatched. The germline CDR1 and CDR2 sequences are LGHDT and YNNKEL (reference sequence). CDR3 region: CASSQDRVDRVLETQYF. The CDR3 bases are TGTGCCAGCAGCCAAGACCGGGTCGACAGGGTATTAGAGACCCAGTACTTC.

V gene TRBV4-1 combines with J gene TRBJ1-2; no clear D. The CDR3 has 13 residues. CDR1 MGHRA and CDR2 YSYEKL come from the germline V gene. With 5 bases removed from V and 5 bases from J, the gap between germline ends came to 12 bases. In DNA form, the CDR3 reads TGCGCCAGCAGCGGCAGACTGTCTTATGGCTACACCTTC. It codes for CASSGRLSYGYTF.

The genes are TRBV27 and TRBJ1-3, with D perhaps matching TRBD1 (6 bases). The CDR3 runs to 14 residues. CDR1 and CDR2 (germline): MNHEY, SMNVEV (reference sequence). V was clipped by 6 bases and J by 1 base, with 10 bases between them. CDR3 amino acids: CASSLTGSGNTIYF. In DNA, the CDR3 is TGTGCCAGCAGCCTAACAGGGTCTGGAAACACCATATATTTT.

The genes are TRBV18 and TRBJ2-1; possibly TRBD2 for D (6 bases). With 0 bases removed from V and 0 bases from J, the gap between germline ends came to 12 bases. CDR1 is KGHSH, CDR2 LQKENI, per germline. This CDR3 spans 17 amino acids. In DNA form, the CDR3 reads TGTGCCAGCTCACCACCGTTTGGCGGGACCTCCTACAATGAGCAGTTCTTC. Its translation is CASSPPFGGTSYNEQFF.

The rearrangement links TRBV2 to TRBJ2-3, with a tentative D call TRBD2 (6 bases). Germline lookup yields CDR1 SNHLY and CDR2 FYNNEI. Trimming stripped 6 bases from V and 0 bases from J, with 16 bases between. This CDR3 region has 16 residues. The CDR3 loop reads CASRVPGTFSTDTQYF. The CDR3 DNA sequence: TGTGCCAGCAGGGTTCCCGGGACTTTCAGCACAGATACGCAGTATTTT.

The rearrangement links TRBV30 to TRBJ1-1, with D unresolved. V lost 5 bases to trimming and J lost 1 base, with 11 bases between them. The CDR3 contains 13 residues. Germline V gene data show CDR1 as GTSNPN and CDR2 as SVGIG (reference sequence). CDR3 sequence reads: CAWVHRQNTEAFF. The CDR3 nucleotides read TGTGCCTGGGTGCACCGACAGAACACTGAAGCTTTCTTT.